A selection of T cell receptor beta chains follows, all from one sample in a study of graft-versus-host responses after intestinal transplantation. Antigens of these TCRs are unknown. Sequencing used immunoSEQ multiplex PCR; TCRdb keeps in-frame clones, though not all of them. The data show 85,000 to 95,000 clones, just over 90% seen once. The material sequenced was unstimulated CD8+ T cells sorted from spleen or lymph node cells, taken before intestinal transplant. All receptors derive from a human donor who received an intestinal transplant. The CDR3 runs from the conserved cysteine through the conserved F or W.

15 TRBJ2-7 TRBV15 CATGTLGGDGYEQYF
16 TRBJ2-3 TRBV7-6 CASSLYGLAPGDTQYF
15 TRBJ1-1 TRBV7-9 CASSPQTGYVTEAFF
15 TRBJ2-7 TRBV7-9 CASSPGTGGVYEQYF
20 TRBJ2-3 TRBV6-7 CASISTVLAGGLSDRDTQYF
15 TRBJ2-1 TRBV27 CASSSPSGGDNEQFF
13 TRBJ1-1 TRBV27 CASSLSAYTEAFF
14 TRBJ1-3 TRBV13 CASSNWALGNTIYF
13 TRBJ1-1 TRBV7-8 CASRKTGLAEAFF
15 TRBJ1-5 TRBV6-5 CASSLDGGGNQPQHF
16 TRBJ2-6 TRBV30 CAWATGVLTGANVLTF
14 TRBJ1-1 TRBV27 CASSLRGSLTEAFF
14 TRBJ2-3 TRBV11-2 CASSSQPFSDTQYF
20 TRBJ1-1 TRBV18 CASSPERSSDRGPFPTEAFF
16 TRBJ2-5 TRBV5-6 CASSLVPQGAQETQYF
15 TRBJ1-2 TRBV9 CASSVGTGANYGYTF
15 TRBJ2-3 TRBV27 CASKPGTASTDTQYF
14 TRBJ2-7 TRBV19 CASRAGRGSYEQYF
16 TRBJ1-1 TRBV10-2 CASSESLTALNTEAFF
15 TRBJ2-1 TRBV4-1 CASSQGNRGGDEQFF
16 TRBJ2-6 TRBV2 CASKGGTLSGANVLTF
17 TRBJ1-5 TRBV7-8 CASSYSTGAYSNQPQHF
14 TRBJ1-2 TRBV6-5 CASSESPGGYGYTF
15 TRBJ2-1 TRBV4-3 CASSPGTDPYNEQFF
13 TRBJ2-7 TRBV30 CAWSVSASYEQYF
14 TRBJ2-7 TRBV6-5 CASSYSSGVGEQYF
14 TRBJ2-5 TRBV27 CASWTGGVFETQYF
15 TRBJ2-7 TRBV4-1 CASSQGEGESYEQYF
14 TRBJ2-7 TRBV27 CASSLSVRGDEQYF
12 TRBJ2-7 TRBV29-1 CSAEDRVGEQYF
15 TRBJ1-1 TRBV4-2 CASSQQGPLNTEAFF